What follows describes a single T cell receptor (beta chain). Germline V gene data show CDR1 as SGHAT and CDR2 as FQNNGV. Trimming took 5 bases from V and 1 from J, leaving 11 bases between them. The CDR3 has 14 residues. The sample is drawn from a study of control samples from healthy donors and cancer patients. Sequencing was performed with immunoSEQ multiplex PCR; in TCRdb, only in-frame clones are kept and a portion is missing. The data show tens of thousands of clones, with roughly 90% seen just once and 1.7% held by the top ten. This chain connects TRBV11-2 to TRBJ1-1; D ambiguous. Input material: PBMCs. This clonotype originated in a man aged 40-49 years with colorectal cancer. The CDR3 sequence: CASSLFSGNTEAFF. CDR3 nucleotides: TGTGCCAGCAGCCTCTTCTCTGGGAACACTGAAGCTTTCTTT.